The present T cell receptor beta chain was sequenced within a study of identical twins. Study-level findings and limits: There was more out-of-frame TCR alpha sharing in monozygotic twins than models estimated. Out-of-frame alpha sequences shared by twins were enriched for low generation probability.

TCRdb re-analysed the 5' RACE reads in MiXCR, keeping a single row per CDR3 protein. The sample gives some 710,000 distinct CDR3 sequences, approximately 6% of which show up once; about 2% is in the top ten. Only a few counts were recorded for this clonotype. The target antigen is unknown. This receptor was obtained from a man younger than 30 in good health. Sequencing was done on a sample of naive T cells sorted from blood.

The chain's CDR3 is CASSQDDERGGSSYNEQFF. Here the CDR3 DNA reads TGTGCCAGCAGCCAAGATGACGAACGGGGCGGGAGCTCCTACAATGAGCAGTTCTTC. The chain is built from TRBV3-1 and TRBJ2-1, with TRBD2 matching 7 bases. The CDR3 consists of 19 residues. CDR1 is LGHDT and CDR2 is YNNKEL in the germline V gene (reference sequence). V lost 0 bases to trimming and J lost 0 bases; unmatched junction nucleotides: 11.